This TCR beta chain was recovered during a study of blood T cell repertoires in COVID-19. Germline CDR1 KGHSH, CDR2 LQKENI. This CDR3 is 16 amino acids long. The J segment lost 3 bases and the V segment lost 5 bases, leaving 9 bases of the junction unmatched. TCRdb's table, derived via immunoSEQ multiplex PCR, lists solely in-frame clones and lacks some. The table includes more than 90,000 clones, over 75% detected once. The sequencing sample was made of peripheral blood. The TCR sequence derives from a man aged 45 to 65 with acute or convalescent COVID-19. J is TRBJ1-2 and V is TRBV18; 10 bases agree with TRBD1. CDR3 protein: CASSSGTGEWDYGYTF. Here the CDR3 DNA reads TGTGCCAGCTCATCCGGGACAGGGGAATGGGACTATGGCTACACCTTC.